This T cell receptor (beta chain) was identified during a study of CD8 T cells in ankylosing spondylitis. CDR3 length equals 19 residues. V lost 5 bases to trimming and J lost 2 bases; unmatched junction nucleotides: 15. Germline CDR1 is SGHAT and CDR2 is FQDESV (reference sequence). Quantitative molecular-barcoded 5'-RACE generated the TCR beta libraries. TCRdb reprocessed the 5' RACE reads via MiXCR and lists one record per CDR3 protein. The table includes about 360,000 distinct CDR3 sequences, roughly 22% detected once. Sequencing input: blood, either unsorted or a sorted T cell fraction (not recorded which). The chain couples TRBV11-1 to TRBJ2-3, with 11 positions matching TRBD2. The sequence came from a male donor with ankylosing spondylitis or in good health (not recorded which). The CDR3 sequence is CASSPGTSGHKGATDTQYF. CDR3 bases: TGTGCCAGCAGCCCCGGGACTAGCGGACATAAAGGAGCCACAGATACGCAGTATTTT.